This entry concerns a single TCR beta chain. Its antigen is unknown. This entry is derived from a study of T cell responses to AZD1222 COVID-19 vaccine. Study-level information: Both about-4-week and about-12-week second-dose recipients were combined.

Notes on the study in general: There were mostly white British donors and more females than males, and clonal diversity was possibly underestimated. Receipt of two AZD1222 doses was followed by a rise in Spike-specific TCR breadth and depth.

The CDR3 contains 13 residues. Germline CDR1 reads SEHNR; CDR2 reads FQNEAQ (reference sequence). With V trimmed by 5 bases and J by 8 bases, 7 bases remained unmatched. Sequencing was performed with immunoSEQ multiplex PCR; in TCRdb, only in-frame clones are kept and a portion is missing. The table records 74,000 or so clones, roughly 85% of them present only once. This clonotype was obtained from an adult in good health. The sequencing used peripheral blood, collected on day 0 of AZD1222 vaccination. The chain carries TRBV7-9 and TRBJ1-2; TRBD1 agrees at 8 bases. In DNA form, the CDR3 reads TGTGCCAGCAGCCCAGGGGGCTTGGGGGGCTACACCTTC. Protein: CASSPGGLGGYTF.